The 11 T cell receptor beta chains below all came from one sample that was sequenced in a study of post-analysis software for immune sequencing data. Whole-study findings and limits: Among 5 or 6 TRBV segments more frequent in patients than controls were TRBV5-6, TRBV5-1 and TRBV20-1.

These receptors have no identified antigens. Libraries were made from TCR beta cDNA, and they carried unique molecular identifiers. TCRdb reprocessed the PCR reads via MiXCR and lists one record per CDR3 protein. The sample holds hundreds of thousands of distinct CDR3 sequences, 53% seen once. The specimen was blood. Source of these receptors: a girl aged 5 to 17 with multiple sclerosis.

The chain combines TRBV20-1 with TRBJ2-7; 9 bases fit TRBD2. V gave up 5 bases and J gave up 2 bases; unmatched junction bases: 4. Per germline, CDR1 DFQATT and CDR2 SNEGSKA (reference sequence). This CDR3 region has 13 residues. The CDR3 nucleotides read TGCAGTGCTCGGACTAGCGATGCCTACGAGCAGTACTTC. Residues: CSARTSDAYEQYF.

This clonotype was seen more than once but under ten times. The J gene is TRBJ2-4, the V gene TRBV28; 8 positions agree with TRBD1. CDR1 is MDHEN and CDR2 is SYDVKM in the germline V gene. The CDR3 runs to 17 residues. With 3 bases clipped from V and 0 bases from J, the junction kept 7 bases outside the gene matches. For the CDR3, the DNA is TGTGCCAGCAGTTTGGGGACAGGAGAAATAGCCAAAAACATTCAGTACTTC. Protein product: CASSLGTGEIAKNIQYF.

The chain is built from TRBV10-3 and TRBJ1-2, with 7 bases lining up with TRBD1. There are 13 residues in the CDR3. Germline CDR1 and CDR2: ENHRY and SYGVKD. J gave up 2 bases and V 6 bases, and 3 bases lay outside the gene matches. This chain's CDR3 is CAISSTGNYGYTF. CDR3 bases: TGTGCCATCAGCTCGACAGGGAACTATGGCTACACCTTC.

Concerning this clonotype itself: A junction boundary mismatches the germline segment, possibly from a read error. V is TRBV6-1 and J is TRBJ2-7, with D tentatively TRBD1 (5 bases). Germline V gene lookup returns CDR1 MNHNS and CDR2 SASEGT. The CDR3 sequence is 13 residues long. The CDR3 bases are TGTACCAGCAGTGAACAGGTATCCTACGAGCAGTACTTC. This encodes CTSSEQVSYEQYF.

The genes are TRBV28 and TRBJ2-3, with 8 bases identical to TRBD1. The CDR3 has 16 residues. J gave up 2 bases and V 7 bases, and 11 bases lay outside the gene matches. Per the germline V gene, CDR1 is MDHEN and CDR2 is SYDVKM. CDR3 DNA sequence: TGTGCCAGCACCCAACCCTACAGGGGGGACACAGATACGCAGTATTTT. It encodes CASTQPYRGDTDTQYF.

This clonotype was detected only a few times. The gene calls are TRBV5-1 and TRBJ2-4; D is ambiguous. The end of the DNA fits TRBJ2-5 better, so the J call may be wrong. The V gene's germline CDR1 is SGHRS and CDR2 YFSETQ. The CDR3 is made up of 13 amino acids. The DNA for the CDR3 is TGCGCCAGCAGCTTGGAACTGGTAGAGACCCAGTACTTC. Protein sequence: CASSLELVETQYF.

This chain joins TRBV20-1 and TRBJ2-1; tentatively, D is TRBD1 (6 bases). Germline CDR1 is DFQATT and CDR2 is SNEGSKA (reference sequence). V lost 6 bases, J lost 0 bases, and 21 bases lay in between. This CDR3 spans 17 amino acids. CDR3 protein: CSAPRVSGASSYNEQFF. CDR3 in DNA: TGCAGTGCCCCGAGGGTGTCAGGGGCTAGCTCCTACAATGAGCAGTTCTTC.

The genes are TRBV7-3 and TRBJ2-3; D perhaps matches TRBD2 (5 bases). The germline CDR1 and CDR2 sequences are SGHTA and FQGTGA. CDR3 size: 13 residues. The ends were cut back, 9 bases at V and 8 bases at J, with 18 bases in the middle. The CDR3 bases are TGTGCCAGTCGCGAGGCGGTCCGGGGTACGCAGTATTTT. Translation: CASREAVRGTQYF.

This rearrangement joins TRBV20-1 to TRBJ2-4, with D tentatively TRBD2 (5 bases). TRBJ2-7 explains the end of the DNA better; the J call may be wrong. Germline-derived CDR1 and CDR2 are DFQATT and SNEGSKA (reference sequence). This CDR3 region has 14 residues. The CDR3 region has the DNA TGCAGTGCTAGAGATAATGACGGCGGGTACGAGCAGTACTTC. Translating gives CSARDNDGGYEQYF.

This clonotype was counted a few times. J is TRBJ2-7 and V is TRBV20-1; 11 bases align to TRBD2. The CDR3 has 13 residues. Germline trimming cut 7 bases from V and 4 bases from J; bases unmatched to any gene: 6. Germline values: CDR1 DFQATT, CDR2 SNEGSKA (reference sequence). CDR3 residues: CSVAGTSGYEQYF. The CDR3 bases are TGCAGTGTTGCCGGGACTAGCGGTTACGAGCAGTACTTC.

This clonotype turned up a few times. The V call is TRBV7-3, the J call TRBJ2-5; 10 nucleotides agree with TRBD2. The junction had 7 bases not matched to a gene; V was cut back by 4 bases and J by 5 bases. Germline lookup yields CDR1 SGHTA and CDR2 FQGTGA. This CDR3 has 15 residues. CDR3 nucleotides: TGTGCCAGCAGCTATACAGCGGGAGGGTGGGAGACCCAGTACTTC. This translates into CASSYTAGGWETQYF.